The T cell receptor beta chain under discussion was sequenced for a study of metastatic and nonmetastatic thyroid tumors. The overall study: Malignant and benign thyroid patients had repertoires compared in peripheral blood and tumor or nodule tissue. Findings and limits, study-wide: Reported TCR beta diversity, measured in blood and tumor, was significantly higher for malignant thyroid tumors than for benign nodules.

The CDR3 spans 13 residues. In germline, CDR1 is MDHEN, CDR2 SYDVKM. As originally analysed: Clinicopathological groups supplied CDR3 differences that were used to build a distant-metastasis classifier for papillary thyroid cancer. MiXCR re-clonotyped the PCR reads for TCRdb. TCRdb's processing, not the authors' own work, is the source of the V and J calls. The table includes 25,000 to 35,000 clones, about a sixth detected once. There are many counts of this clone. Its target is unknown. A junction end diverges from the germline sequence, so it may reflect a read error. Patients were all untreated before their thyroid surgery.

This sequence joins TRBV28 and TRBJ2-1; 8 positions agree with TRBD2. The origin of this receptor is a female donor with papillary thyroid cancer or a benign thyroid nodule (not recorded which). Some clones in this sample may be carry-over from other donors' samples. Sequencing used blood. This chain's CDR3 is CASRGLRGRGGSF. The CDR3 DNA reads as TGTGCCAGCAGGGGGCTTCGGGGCCGCGGGGGGTCCTTC.